The source of this T cell receptor (beta chain) is a study of cytomegalovirus exposure and HLA in healthy donors. Study-wide background: The 110 or so validation repertoires used a platform that matched the one used for the roughly 700 first-cohort repertoires, as a later analysis reported. Findings and limits, study-wide: Researchers counted about 150 TCR beta chains as cytomegalovirus-associated. According to a subsequent analysis, TCR clusters from the first cohort were inclined to appear together in the 110 or so validation repertoires.

The CDR3 runs 14 residues. Germline lookup yields CDR1 MGHRA and CDR2 YSYEKL. V lost 8 bases and J 3 bases, leaving 13 bases between the germline ends. This clone was detected once. No antigen is known for it. TCRdb's table, derived via immunoSEQ multiplex PCR, lists solely in-frame clones and lacks some. The sample has about 150,000 clones; 70% to 90% are singletons. V gene TRBV4-1 combines with J gene TRBJ2-2, with D possibly matching TRBD1 (6 bases). This TCR was sampled from a man aged 18 to 35 in good health and CMV-seropositive. The specimen sequenced was PBMCs. In DNA, the CDR3 is TGCGCCAGCCCCCACAGGGCCGACACCGGGGAGCTGTTTTTT. It is translated as CASPHRADTGELFF.